This T cell receptor beta chain was sequenced in a study of blood T cell repertoires in COVID-19. Study as a whole: Sources were T cells, B-cell-depleted T cells, or PBMCs; the material itself was cDNA or gDNA.

Looked up from germline, CDR1 is GTSNPN and CDR2 is SVGIG (reference sequence). Trimming cost V 4 bases and J 2 bases, with 12 bases left between them. CDR3 size: 15 residues. Method: immunoSEQ multiplex PCR; TCRdb's copy keeps in-frame clones and lacks some. Counted here are roughly 300,000 clones, around four fifths occurring once; the ten biggest clones make up 0.95% to 1.5%. This TCR came from a woman between 50 and 59 years old with acute or convalescent COVID-19. The V call is TRBV30, the J call TRBJ1-6; D unclear. The sequencing input was peripheral blood. As DNA, the CDR3 is TGTGCCTGGACCCAATTCTCGGCCTATAATTCACCCCTCCACTTT. Protein: CAWTQFSAYNSPLHF. The full variable domain, in which reference TRBV30 and TRBJ1-6 provide the parts outside the CDR3, is SQTIHQWPATLVQPVGSPLSLECTVEGTSNPNLYWYRQAAGRGLQLLFYSVGIGQISSEVPQNLSASRPQDRQFILSSKKLLLSDSGFYLCAWTQFSAYNSPLHFGNGTRLTVT.